This T cell receptor beta chain was captured in a study of breast tumors, draining lymph nodes, adjacent tissues. The study's findings and limits: Tumor and nontumor repertoires were significantly more similar in luminal-like than in basal-like breast cancer.

There are many counts of this clonotype. Antigen: not known. One entry per CDR3 protein results from TCRdb running MiXCR on the multiplex PCR reads. The table shows about 180,000 distinct CDR3 sequences, with more than 25% occurring only once. CDR1 SGHAT and CDR2 FQNNGV come from the germline V gene. V dropped 5 bases and J dropped 11 bases, with 16 bases sitting between them. The CDR3 covers 12 residues. The lymph nodes were axillary draining lymph nodes from breast cancer patients. Sequenced material: axillary lymph node tissue. The rearrangement uses TRBV11-2 and TRBJ2-7, with D possibly being TRBD1 or TRBD2 (5 bases each). The origin of this receptor is a female donor with breast cancer. Some clones in this sample may be carry-over from other donors' samples. The CDR3 spells CASSPGPGVEYF. CDR3 coding DNA: TGTGCCAGCAGCCCGGGGCCCGGGGTCGAGTACTTC. Full variable domain (outside the CDR3, taken from reference TRBV11-2 and TRBJ2-7): EAGVAQSPRYKIIEKRQSVAFWCNPISGHATLYWYQQILGQGPKLLIQFQNNGVVDDSQLPKDRFSAERLKGVDSTLKIQPAKLEDSAVYLCASSPGPGVEYFGPGTRLTVT.